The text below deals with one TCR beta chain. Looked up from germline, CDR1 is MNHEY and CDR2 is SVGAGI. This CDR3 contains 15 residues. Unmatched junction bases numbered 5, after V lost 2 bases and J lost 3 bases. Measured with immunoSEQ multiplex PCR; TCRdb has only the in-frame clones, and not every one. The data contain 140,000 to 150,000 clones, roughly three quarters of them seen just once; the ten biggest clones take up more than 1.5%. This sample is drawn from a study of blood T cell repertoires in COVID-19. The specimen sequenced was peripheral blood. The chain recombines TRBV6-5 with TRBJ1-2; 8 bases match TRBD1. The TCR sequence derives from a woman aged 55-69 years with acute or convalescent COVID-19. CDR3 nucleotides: TGTGCCAGCAGTTACGCGGACAGGGTAGACTATGGCTACACCTTC. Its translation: CASSYADRVDYGYTF.